The 23 T cell receptor beta chains given below trace back to one sample, sequenced in a study of vaccination effects on CD4 cells after COVID-19. Following a roughly 11-day culture, CD4+ T cells were purified. Antigens for these TCRs are unknown. Sequenced by immunoSEQ multiplex PCR; TCRdb stores in-frame clones only, minus some. The data show about 58,000 clones, over 60% seen once. Sample: CD4+ T cells from PBMCs cultured without peptide, taken before COVID-19 vaccination. The receptors derive from a human donor who received a COVID-19 vaccine.

This clone came up a few times. J is TRBJ2-7 and V is TRBV6-1, with D unclear. The CDR3 length is 12 residues. Between the trimmed V and J ends, which lost 3 bases and 2 bases, there was a span of 5 bases. The germline V gene encodes CDR1 MNHNS and CDR2 SASEGT. The CDR3 loop reads CASSDLAYEQYV. CDR3 nucleotide sequence: TGTGCCAGCAGTGATTTGGCCTACGAGCAGTACGTC.

The rearrangement uses TRBV5-1 and TRBJ1-1; unclear D gene. Trimming left V 8 bases short and J 1 base short, with 12 bases between. The germline V gene has CDR1 SGHRS and CDR2 YFSETQ. The CDR3 covers 13 residues. The CDR3 protein is CASSTQGNTEAFF. Written as DNA, the CDR3 is TGCGCCAGTTCCACCCAAGGGAACACTGAAGCTTTCTTT.

V gene TRBV2 combines with J gene TRBJ2-7, with 10 nucleotides matching TRBD1. The CDR3 has 14 residues. CDR1 is SNHLY, CDR2 FYNNEI, per germline. The V segment lost 8 bases and the J segment 8 bases; nucleotides outside the gene matches: 12. The CDR3 reads CASAGQGTGAKQYV. CDR3 nucleotides: TGTGCCAGCGCGGGACAGGGGACCGGGGCAAAGCAGTACGTC.

The chain is built from TRBV5-1 and TRBJ1-4; D is perhaps TRBD1 (6 bases). The CDR3 has 14 amino acids. The V end lost 5 bases, the J end lost 3 bases, and 11 bases lay between the germline ends. Germline V CDR1 and CDR2: SGHRS, YFSETQ. For the CDR3, the DNA is TGCGCCAGCAGGAGGGGGGGATCTAATGAAAAACTGTTTTTT. This gives the protein CASRRGGSNEKLFF. Full variable domain (missing parts from reference TRBV5-1 and TRBJ1-4): KAGVTQTPRYLIKTRGQQVTLSCSPISGHRSVSWYQQTPGQGLQFLFEYFSETQRNKGNFPGRFSGRQFSNSRSEMNVSTLELGDSALYLCASRRGGSNEKLFFGSGTQLSVL.

The chain carries TRBV3-1 (or the pseudogene TRBV3-2) and TRBJ2-2; possible D gene TRBD1, 5 bases. Germline V gives CDR1 LGHDT, CDR2 YNNKEL (reference sequence). V lost 1 base and J 1 base, leaving 7 bases between the germline ends. This CDR3 spans 15 amino acids. CDR3 nucleotide sequence: TGTGCCAGCAGCCAAGGCAGGGAGAACACCGGGGAGCTGTTTTTT. Protein sequence: CASSQGRENTGELFF.

The rearrangement joins TRBV6-6 to TRBJ2-5; D is perhaps TRBD2 (6 bases). Trimming pared 7 bases from V and 5 bases from J, leaving 23 bases between. The CDR3 spans 16 residues. Germline V CDR1 and CDR2: MNHNY, SVGAGI (reference sequence). The CDR3 here is CASNRIGRTTGETQYF. The DNA of the CDR3 is TGTGCCAGCAACCGAATTGGTAGGACTACCGGGGAGACCCAGTACTTC.

The chain uses TRBV7-2 and TRBJ2-3; 10 bases are shared with TRBD1. Germline V CDR1 and CDR2: SGHTA, FQGNSA. This CDR3 region has 16 residues. Losses at the gene ends were 4 bases for V and 7 bases for J; bases not matched to a gene: 11. The CDR3 sequence is CASSYRARQGANTQYF. CDR3 bases: TGTGCCAGCAGCTATAGGGCCAGACAGGGGGCAAATACGCAGTATTTT.

This chain connects TRBV5-1 to TRBJ2-5; D is uncertain. The CDR3 consists of 13 residues. With 1 base removed from V and 2 bases from J, the gap between germline ends came to 6 bases. Germline V CDR1 and CDR2: SGHRS, YFSETQ. The CDR3: CASSLIVQETQYF. Here the CDR3 DNA reads TGCGCCAGCAGCTTGATCGTTCAAGAGACCCAGTACTTC.

The rearrangement links TRBV7-2 to TRBJ1-4, with 9 bases matching TRBD1. Unmatched junction bases numbered 1, after V lost 4 bases and J lost 7 bases. Per the germline V gene, CDR1 is SGHTA and CDR2 is FQGNSA. This CDR3 spans 13 amino acids. The CDR3 nucleotides read TGTGCCAGCAGCTGGGACAGGGCTGAAAAACTGTTTTTT. Its protein product is CASSWDRAEKLFF.

The genes are TRBV5-1 and TRBJ2-4; D is unresolved. The V end was cut by 7 bases, the J end by 1 base, with 15 bases between. The CDR3 has 15 residues. From germline, CDR1 is SGHRS and CDR2 YFSETQ. The CDR3 nucleotides read TGCGCCAGCGGAAGGTCCCCCGGGGCCAAAAACATTCAGTACTTC. Translating it yields CASGRSPGAKNIQYF.

The rearrangement joins TRBV4-3 to TRBJ2-2; TRBD1 agrees at 7 bases. Germline V CDR1 and CDR2: LGHNA, YSLEER. The J segment lost 2 bases and the V segment lost 0 bases, leaving 9 bases of the junction unmatched. The CDR3 is made up of 18 amino acids. CDR3 amino acids: CASSQDDRARVNTGELFF. In DNA form, the CDR3 reads TGCGCCAGCAGCCAAGATGACAGGGCTAGGGTTAACACCGGGGAGCTGTTTTTT.

This sequence joins TRBV11-2 and TRBJ2-7, with 7 positions matching TRBD1. There are 15 residues in the CDR3. Germline V lookup: CDR1 SGHAT, CDR2 FQNNGV. Unmatched junction bases numbered 4, after V lost 0 bases and J lost 2 bases. This CDR3 is CASSLDRQGAYEQYV. The CDR3 DNA follows: TGTGCCAGCAGCTTAGATAGGCAGGGGGCCTACGAGCAGTACGTC.

The chain has TRBV18 and TRBJ2-3; 9 positions match TRBD2. The CDR3 loop spans 16 amino acids. Germline V lookup: CDR1 KGHSH, CDR2 LQKENI. The ends lost 4 bases at V and 1 base at J; junction bases unmatched: 6. The DNA of the CDR3 is TGTGCCAGCTCACAAAGAGAGCGGGGGGGCACAGATACGCAGTATTTT. This codes for CASSQRERGGTDTQYF.

The rearrangement links TRBV6-2 or TRBV6-3 to TRBJ2-5, with TRBD2 identical over 12 bases. CDR1 and CDR2 (germline): MNHEY, SVGEGT. The CDR3 has 15 residues. Trimming cost V 4 bases and J 6 bases; bases outside gene matches: 6. This CDR3 is CASSFLAGGRKTQYF. CDR3 sequence (DNA): TGTGCCAGCAGTTTCCTAGCGGGGGGGCGCAAGACCCAGTACTTC.

The chain couples TRBV30 to TRBJ1-4; the D gene is possibly TRBD1 (5 bases). The CDR3 has 13 residues. From germline, CDR1 is GTSNPN and CDR2 SVGIG (reference sequence). Trimming left V 3 bases short and J 7 bases short, with 12 bases between. The CDR3 DNA is TGTGCCTGGAGAAAAACGGGGCTTGAAAAACTGTTTTTT. This gives the protein CAWRKTGLEKLFF.

The CDR3 loop reads CSASPGGGYGYTF. For the CDR3, the DNA is TGCAGTGCTAGTCCAGGGGGAGGATATGGCTACACCTTC. This chain uses TRBV20-1 with TRBJ1-2, with 7 bases that match TRBD1. Germline CDR1 and CDR2: DFQATT and SNEGSKA (reference sequence). This CDR3 spans 13 amino acids. V was pared by 3 bases and J by 5 bases, with 6 bases of the junction left unmatched.

The chain has TRBV10-2 and TRBJ2-1; weak D call: TRBD1 (6 bases). Per germline, CDR1 WSHSY and CDR2 SAAADI. V was shortened by 6 bases and J by 10 bases, with 16 bases between the two germline ends. The CDR3 is made up of 13 amino acids. The CDR3 loop reads CASRDPAGDEQFF. In DNA form, the CDR3 reads TGCGCCAGCAGAGACCCCGCAGGGGACGAGCAGTTCTTC.

CDR3 DNA: TGTGCCAGCTTACGGGAGGGGTCGAACTATGGCTACACCTTC. It codes for CASLREGSNYGYTF. The chain links TRBV3-1 (or the pseudogene TRBV3-2) to TRBJ1-2; possibly TRBD1 for D (5 bases). The CDR3 covers 14 residues. Trimming took off 8 bases at V and 2 bases at J, with 15 bases between the two ends. CDR1 LGHDT and CDR2 YNNKEL come from the germline V gene (reference sequence).

The chain is built from TRBV3-1 (or the pseudogene TRBV3-2) and TRBJ1-3; the D is unclear. The length of the CDR3 is 20 residues. Trimming shortened V by 2 bases and J by 0 bases, and 23 bases separated the two germline ends. Germline V gives CDR1 LGHDT, CDR2 YNNKEL (reference sequence). The CDR3 region has the DNA TGTGCCAGCAGCCAACAGCCGTCCTCCGGGTTCCTAACCTCTGGAAACACCATATATTTT. Translation: CASSQQPSSGFLTSGNTIYF.

The chain combines TRBV18 with TRBJ2-2; possibly TRBD1 for D (6 bases). Germline V lookup: CDR1 KGHSH, CDR2 LQKENI. V lost 3 bases, J lost 5 bases, and 16 bases lay in between. The CDR3 has 16 amino acids. The CDR3 DNA sequence: TGTGCCAGCTCACCTAGAGGGGGTCGTGGAACCGGGGAGCTGTTTTTT. This codes for CASSPRGGRGTGELFF.

The J gene is TRBJ1-4, the V gene TRBV7-2, with 8 positions matching TRBD1. The CDR3 has 14 amino acids. V dropped 5 bases and J dropped 3; count of bases not matched to a gene: 2. The V gene's germline CDR1 is SGHTA and CDR2 FQGNSA. The CDR3 protein is CASSQGAANEKLFF. The CDR3 DNA is TGTGCCAGCAGCCAGGGGGCGGCTAATGAAAAACTGTTTTTT.

The V gene is TRBV7-3, the J gene TRBJ2-2; D may be TRBD1 (6 bases). V was clipped by 5 bases and J by 6 bases, with 16 bases between them. The CDR3 has 15 residues. Germline values: CDR1 SGHTA, CDR2 FQGTGA. DNA for the CDR3: TGTGCCAGCAGCGAAGACAGGTCTTCGCCCGGGGAGCTGTTTTTT. Its translation: CASSEDRSSPGELFF.

V usage is TRBV18 and J usage is TRBJ2-5; D remains unclear. CDR3 length: 13 amino acids. CDR1 KGHSH and CDR2 LQKENI come from the germline V gene. Trimming took 5 bases from V and 2 from J, leaving 9 bases between them. DNA for the CDR3: TGTGCCAGCTCAGGTGGGCGTCAAGAGACCCAGTACTTC. This encodes CASSGGRQETQYF.